Listed below are T cell receptor beta chains from one sample, sequenced in a study of OX40 agonist ivuxolimab in advanced cancers. Measured with immunoSEQ multiplex PCR; TCRdb has only the in-frame clones, and not every one. Of 55,000 to 75,000 clones detected, approximately 80% appear once; the ten largest clones hold 5%. The input for sequencing was CD4+ or CD8+ T cells sorted from blood, taken in a trial of the OX40 agonist ivuxolimab. These receptor sequences come from an adult with an advanced solid tumor such as melanoma, head and neck, liver or kidney cancer. CDR3s include the opening cysteine and the closing phenylalanine or tryptophan. D genes are given only for firm matches. For some rows the clone size is stated as once, few or many, or as a class when expanded; others skip it.

clone size,D gene,J gene,V gene,CDR3 DNA,CDR3 protein
-,-,TRBJ1-4,TRBV21-1,TGTGCCAGCAGCAGGTCAGGGCACGTGTGTGAAAAACTGTTTTTT,CASSRSGHVCEKLFF
-,-,TRBJ2-7,TRBV5-6,TGTGCCAGCAGCTTCCTCTCGGCTGGAACCTACGAGCAGTACTTC,CASSFLSAGTYEQYF
-,-,TRBJ2-7,TRBV4-2,TGTGCCAGCAGCCAATCGATCCAAGAGCCCCGCTACGAGCAGTACTTC,CASSQSIQEPRYEQYF
-,-,TRBJ1-1,TRBV11-2,TGTGCCAGCAGCTTAGATTTACTTTTTGGAGGGAGTAGGGTTGAAGCTTTCTTT,CASSLDLLFGGSRVEAFF
-,TRBD1,TRBJ1-3,TRBV7-9,TGTGCCAGCAGTAACCGGGGACAGGGTTCCGGAAACACCATATATTTT,CASSNRGQGSGNTIYF
-,-,TRBJ2-7,TRBV4-3,TGCGCCAGCAGCCAAGATGGCCACTCCTACGAGCAGTACTTC,CASSQDGHSYEQYF
-,-,TRBJ2-2,TRBV25-1,TGTGCCAGCACCAGGGGTGGCGGTAACACCGGGGAGCTGTTTTTT,CASTRGGGNTGELFF
few,-,TRBJ1-3,TRBV6-6,TGTGCCAGCAGTTACTCTGGAAACACCATATATTTT,CASSYSGNTIYF
-,TRBD1,TRBJ1-2,TRBV11-2,TGTGCCAGCAGCCGAGACAGGGGACACGGCTACACCTTC,CASSRDRGHGYTF
-,-,TRBJ1-6,TRBV27,TGTGCCAGCAGTTTACAGGTTGGGGGGTTATTAGGCTCACCCCTCCACTTT,CASSLQVGGLLGSPLHF
-,-,TRBJ2-5,TRBV5-1,TGCGCCAGCAGCTTGGTTACGGAGGAGACCCAGTACTTC,CASSLVTEETQYF
-,-,TRBJ1-2,TRBV10-3,TGTGCCATCAGTGGGGCAGGGCGACCTAACTATGGCTACACCTTC,CAISGAGRPNYGYTF
-,TRBD1,TRBJ2-7,TRBV11-2,TGTGCCAGCAGCTTAGGGGGACAGGGGACACGCGAGCAGTACTTC,CASSLGGQGTREQYF
-,-,TRBJ2-1,TRBV7-8,TGTGCCAGCCGAGCGGACCCCTCCTACAATGAGCAGTTCTTC,CASRADPSYNEQFF
-,-,TRBJ2-5,TRBV5-6,TGTGCCAGCAGCTCCCCACCAGGACAAGAGACCCAGTACTTC,CASSSPPGQETQYF
-,TRBD1,TRBJ2-6,TRBV9,TGTGCCAGCAGCCCCCAGACAGGGGGATCCGGGGCCAACGTCCTGACTTTC,CASSPQTGGSGANVLTF